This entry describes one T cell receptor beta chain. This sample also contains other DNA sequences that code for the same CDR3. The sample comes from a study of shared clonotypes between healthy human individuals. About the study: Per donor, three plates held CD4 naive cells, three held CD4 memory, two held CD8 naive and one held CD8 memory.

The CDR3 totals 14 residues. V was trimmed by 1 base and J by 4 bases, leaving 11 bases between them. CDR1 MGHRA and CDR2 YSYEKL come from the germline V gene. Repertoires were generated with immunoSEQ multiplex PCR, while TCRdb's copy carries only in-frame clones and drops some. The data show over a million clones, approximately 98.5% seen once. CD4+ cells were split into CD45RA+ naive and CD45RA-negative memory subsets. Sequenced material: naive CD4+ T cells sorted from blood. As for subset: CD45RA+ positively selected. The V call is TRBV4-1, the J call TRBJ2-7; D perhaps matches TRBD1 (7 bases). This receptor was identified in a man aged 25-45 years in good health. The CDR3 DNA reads TGCGCCAGCAGCCAAGTGGCAGGGGGGTACGAGCAGTACTTC. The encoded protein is CASSQVAGGYEQYF.